These 10 T cell receptor beta chains were sequenced from one sample in a study of brain T cells in children with intractable seizures. TCRdb keeps only in-frame clones here, not all; method: immunoSEQ multiplex PCR. This sample has 340,000 or so clones; about 93% occur once, and the top ten carry 5% to 7%. Regarding time point: blood from clinic visit 5 months post-surgery; TSC patient then seizure free. Here the sequenced sample was peripheral blood, taken more than 4 months after surgery. Receptor source: a boy under two years old with tuberous sclerosis and intractable seizures.

The chain uses TRBV11-3 and TRBJ2-3, with a possible D match to TRBD2 (5 bases). This CDR3 contains 14 residues. The ends were cut back, 5 bases at V and 5 bases at J, with 14 bases in the middle. Germline V gene lookup returns CDR1 SGHNT and CDR2 YENEEA. DNA for the CDR3: TGTGCCAGCAGCCAACTAGGAAGTGAAGATACGCAGTATTTT. It is translated as CASSQLGSEDTQYF.

The chain is built from TRBV7-9 and TRBJ1-2; 7 nucleotides agree with TRBD1. The CDR3 sequence is 16 residues long. J was trimmed by 5 bases and V by 1 base; bases with no gene match: 10. The germline V gene has CDR1 SEHNR and CDR2 FQNEAQ (reference sequence). The CDR3 spells CASSLDIQGVGYGYTF. The CDR3 DNA reads TGTGCCAGCAGCTTAGACATCCAGGGGGTAGGGTATGGCTACACCTTC.

This sequence joins TRBV7-9 and TRBJ2-4, with D possibly being TRBD1 (6 bases). The CDR3 runs 15 residues. V lost 1 base and J 0 bases, leaving 7 bases between the germline ends. Looked up from germline, CDR1 is SEHNR and CDR2 is FQNEAQ (reference sequence). The CDR3 sequence is CASSLEGVAKNIQYF. The CDR3 nucleotides are TGTGCCAGCAGCTTAGAGGGGGTAGCCAAAAACATTCAGTACTTC.

The chain employs TRBV6-5 and TRBJ2-3; unclear D gene. V was shortened by 6 bases and J by 2 bases, with 12 bases between the two germline ends. The length of the CDR3 is 14 residues. Germline V CDR1 and CDR2: MNHEY, SVGAGI. Here the CDR3 DNA reads TGTGCCAGCAGCCAGAGGTATTTCACAGATACGCAGTATTTT. Residues: CASSQRYFTDTQYF.

The J gene is TRBJ2-3, the V gene TRBV5-1; 8 bases line up with TRBD2. With 0 bases clipped from V and 4 bases from J, the junction kept 13 bases outside the gene matches. CDR1 is SGHRS, CDR2 YFSETQ, per germline. The CDR3 spans 18 residues. The CDR3 DNA follows: TGCGCCAGCAGCTTGGGGCTATATCGGGAGGGCCCGGCAGATACGCAGTATTTT. It translates to CASSLGLYREGPADTQYF.

The chain is built from TRBV6-5 and TRBJ1-2; D uncertain. V was pared by 5 bases and J by 8 bases, with 15 bases between. Germline CDR1 is MNHEY and CDR2 is SVGAGI. This CDR3 contains 13 residues. CDR3 sequence: CASSNQVKGGYTF. In DNA, the CDR3 is TGTGCCAGCAGTAACCAGGTTAAAGGGGGCTACACCTTC.

In its sample, this clone was seen once. This chain connects TRBV30 to TRBJ1-1; tentatively, D is TRBD1 (6 bases). CDR1 is GTSNPN and CDR2 is SVGIG in the germline V gene (reference sequence). The V end lost 3 bases, the J end lost 1 base, and 9 bases lay between the germline ends. The CDR3 loop spans 13 amino acids. CDR3 bases: TGTGCCTGGAGGGACAGTCAGAACACTGAAGCTTTCTTT. This gives the protein CAWRDSQNTEAFF.

The V gene is TRBV2, the J gene TRBJ2-3; the D gene could be TRBD1 or TRBD2 (6 bases each). Germline lookup yields CDR1 SNHLY and CDR2 FYNNEI. The CDR3 covers 15 residues. Trimming shortened V by 6 bases and J by 2 bases, and 15 bases separated the two germline ends. CDR3 amino acids: CASRKGGTSTDTQYF. The CDR3 nucleotides are TGTGCCAGCAGGAAAGGAGGGACATCCACAGATACGCAGTATTTT.

V and J are TRBV3-1 (or the pseudogene TRBV3-2) and TRBJ1-2, with D unclear. This CDR3 comprises 15 residues. V was trimmed by 0 bases and J by 8 bases, leaving 16 bases between them. Germline lookup yields CDR1 LGHDT and CDR2 YNNKEL (reference sequence). CDR3 in amino acids: CASSQDGEGLVGYTF. CDR3 DNA sequence: TGTGCCAGCAGCCAAGACGGGGAAGGACTCGTCGGCTACACCTTC.

The rearrangement joins TRBV6-5 to TRBJ1-1, with 9 nucleotides matching TRBD1. V was clipped by 2 bases and J by 1 base; unmatched bases: 2. The CDR3 sequence is 15 residues long. Per the germline V gene, CDR1 is MNHEY and CDR2 is SVGAGI. CDR3 sequence reads: CASSYDRGSNTEAFF. The CDR3 coding sequence is TGTGCCAGCAGTTACGACAGGGGGTCGAACACTGAAGCTTTCTTT.